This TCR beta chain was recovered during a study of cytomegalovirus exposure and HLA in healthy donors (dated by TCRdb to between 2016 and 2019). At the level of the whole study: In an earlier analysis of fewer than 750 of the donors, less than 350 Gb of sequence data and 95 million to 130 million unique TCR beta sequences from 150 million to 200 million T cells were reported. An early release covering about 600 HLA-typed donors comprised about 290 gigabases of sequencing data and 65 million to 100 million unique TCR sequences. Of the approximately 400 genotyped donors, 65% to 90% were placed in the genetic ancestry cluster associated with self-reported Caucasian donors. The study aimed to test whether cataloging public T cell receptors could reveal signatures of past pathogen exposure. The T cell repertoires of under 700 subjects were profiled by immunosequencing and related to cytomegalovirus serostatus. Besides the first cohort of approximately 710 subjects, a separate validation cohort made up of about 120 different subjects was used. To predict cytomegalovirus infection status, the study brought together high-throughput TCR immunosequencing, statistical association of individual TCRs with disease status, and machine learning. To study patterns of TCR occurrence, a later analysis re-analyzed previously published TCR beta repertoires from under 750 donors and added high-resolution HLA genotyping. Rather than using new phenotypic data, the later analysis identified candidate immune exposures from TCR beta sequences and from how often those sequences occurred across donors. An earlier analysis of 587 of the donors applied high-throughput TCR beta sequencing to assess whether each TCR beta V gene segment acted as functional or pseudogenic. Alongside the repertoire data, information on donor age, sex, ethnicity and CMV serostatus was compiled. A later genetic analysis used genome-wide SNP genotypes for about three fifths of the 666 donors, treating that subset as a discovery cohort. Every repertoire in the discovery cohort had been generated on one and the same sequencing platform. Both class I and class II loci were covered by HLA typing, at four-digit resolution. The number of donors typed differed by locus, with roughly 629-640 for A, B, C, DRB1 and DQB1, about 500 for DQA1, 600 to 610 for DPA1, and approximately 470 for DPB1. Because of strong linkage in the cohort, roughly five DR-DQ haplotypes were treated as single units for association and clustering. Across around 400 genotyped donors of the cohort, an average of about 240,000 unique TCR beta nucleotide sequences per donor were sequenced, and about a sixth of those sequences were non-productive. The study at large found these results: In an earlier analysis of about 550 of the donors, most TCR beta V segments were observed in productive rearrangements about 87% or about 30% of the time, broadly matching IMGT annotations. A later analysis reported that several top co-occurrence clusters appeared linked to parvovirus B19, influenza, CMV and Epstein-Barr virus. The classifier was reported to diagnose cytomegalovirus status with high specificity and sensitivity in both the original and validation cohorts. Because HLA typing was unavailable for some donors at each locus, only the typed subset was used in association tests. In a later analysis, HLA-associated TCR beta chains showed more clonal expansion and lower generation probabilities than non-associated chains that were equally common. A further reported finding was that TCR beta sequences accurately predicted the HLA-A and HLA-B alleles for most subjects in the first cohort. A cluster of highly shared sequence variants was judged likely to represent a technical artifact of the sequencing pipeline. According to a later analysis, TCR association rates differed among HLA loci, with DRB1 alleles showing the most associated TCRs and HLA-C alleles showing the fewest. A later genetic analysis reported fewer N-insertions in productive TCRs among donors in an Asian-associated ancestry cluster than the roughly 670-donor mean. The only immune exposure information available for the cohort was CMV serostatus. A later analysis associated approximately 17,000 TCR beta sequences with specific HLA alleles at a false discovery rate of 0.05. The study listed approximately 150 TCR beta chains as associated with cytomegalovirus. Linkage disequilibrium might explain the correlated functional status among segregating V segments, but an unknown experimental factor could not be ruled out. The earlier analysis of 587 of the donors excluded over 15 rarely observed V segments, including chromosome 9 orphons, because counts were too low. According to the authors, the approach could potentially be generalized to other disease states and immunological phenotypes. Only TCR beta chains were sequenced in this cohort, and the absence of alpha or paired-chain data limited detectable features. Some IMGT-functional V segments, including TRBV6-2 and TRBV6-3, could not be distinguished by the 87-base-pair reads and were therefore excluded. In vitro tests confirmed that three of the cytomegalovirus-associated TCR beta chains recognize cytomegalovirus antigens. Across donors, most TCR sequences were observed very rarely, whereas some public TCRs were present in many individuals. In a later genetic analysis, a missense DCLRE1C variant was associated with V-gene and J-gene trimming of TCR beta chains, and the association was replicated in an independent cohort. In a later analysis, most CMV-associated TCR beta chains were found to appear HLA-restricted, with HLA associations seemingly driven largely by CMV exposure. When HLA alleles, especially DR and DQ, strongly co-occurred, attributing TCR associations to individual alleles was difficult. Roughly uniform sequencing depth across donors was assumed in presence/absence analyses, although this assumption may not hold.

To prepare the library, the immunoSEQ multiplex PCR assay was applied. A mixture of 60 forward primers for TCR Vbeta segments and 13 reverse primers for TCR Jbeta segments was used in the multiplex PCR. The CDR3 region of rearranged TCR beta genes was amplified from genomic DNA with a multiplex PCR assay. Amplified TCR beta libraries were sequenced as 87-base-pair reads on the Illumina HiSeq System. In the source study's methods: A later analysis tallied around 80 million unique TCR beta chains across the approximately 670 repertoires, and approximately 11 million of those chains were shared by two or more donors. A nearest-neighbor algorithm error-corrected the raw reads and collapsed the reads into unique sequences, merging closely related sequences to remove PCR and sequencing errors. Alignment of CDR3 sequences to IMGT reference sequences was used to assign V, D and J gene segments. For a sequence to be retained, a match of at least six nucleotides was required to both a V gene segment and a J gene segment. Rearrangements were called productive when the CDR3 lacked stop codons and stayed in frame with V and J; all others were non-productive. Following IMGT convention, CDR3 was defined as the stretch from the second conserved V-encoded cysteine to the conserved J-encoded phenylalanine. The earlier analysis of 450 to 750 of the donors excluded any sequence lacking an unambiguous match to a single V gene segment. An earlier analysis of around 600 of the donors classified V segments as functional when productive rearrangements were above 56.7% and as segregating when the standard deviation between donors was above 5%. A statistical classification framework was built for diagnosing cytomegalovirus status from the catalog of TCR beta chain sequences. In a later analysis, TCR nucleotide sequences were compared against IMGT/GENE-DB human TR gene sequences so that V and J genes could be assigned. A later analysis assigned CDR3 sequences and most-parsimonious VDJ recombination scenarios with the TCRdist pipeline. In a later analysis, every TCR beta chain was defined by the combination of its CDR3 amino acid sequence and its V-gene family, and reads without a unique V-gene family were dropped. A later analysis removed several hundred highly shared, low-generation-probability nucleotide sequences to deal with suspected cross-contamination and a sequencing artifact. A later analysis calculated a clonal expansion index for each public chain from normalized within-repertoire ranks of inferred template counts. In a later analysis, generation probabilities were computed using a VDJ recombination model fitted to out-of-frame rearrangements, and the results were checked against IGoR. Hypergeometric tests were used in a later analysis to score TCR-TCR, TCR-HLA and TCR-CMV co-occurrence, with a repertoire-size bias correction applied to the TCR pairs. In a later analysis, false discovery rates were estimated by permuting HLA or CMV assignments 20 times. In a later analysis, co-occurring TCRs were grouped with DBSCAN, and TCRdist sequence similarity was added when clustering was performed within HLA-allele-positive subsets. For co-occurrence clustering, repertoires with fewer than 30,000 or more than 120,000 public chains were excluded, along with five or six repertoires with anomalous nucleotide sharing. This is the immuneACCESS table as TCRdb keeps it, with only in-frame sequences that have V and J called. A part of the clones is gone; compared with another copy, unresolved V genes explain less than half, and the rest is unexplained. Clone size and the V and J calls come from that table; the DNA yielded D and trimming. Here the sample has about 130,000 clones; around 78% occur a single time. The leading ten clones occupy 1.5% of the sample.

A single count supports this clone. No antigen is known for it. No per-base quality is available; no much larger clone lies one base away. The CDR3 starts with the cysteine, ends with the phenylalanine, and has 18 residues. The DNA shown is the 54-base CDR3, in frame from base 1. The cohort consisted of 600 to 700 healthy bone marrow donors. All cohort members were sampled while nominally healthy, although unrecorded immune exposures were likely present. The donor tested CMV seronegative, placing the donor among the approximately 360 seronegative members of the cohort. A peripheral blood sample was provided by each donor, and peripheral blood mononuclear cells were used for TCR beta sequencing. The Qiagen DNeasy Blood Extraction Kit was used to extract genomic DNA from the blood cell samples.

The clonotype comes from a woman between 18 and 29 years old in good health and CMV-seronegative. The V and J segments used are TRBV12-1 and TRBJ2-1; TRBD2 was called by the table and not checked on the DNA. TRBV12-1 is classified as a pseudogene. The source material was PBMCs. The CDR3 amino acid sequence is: CASRGTSDSSHPYNEQFF. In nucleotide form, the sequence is TGTGCCAGCAGGGGGACTAGCGACTCTTCACACCCCTACAATGAGCAGTTCTTC.